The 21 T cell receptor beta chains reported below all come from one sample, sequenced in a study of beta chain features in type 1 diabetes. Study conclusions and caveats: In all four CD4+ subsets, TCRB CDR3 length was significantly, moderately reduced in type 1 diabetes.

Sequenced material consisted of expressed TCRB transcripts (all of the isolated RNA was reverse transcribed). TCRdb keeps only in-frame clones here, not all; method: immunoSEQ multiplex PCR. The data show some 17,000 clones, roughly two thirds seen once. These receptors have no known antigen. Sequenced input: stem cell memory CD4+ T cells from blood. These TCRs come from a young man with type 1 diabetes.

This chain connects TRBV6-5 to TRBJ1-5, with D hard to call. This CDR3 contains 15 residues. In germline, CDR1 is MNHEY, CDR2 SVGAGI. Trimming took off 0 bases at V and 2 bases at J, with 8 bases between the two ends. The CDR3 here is CASSYSWRGNQPQHF. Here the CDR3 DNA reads TGTGCCAGCAGTTACTCTTGGAGGGGCAATCAGCCCCAGCATTTT.

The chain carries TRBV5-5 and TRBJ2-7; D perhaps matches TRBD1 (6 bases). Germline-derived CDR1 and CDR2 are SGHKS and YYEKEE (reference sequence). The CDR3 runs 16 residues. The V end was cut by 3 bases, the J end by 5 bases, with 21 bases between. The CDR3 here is CASSSTYRAGADEQYF. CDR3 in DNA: TGTGCCAGCAGCTCAACCTACAGGGCCGGTGCGGACGAGCAGTACTTC.

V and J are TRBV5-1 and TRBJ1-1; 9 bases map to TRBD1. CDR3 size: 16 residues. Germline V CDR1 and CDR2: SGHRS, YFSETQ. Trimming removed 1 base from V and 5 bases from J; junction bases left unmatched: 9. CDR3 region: CASSLFRGQGRTEAFF. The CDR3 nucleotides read TGCGCCAGCAGCTTGTTCCGGGGACAGGGTCGAACTGAAGCTTTCTTT. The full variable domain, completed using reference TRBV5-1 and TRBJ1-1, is KAGVTQTPRYLIKTRGQQVTLSCSPISGHRSVSWYQQTPGQGLQFLFEYFSETQRNKGNFPGRFSGRQFSNSRSEMNVSTLELGDSALYLCASSLFRGQGRTEAFFGQGTRLTVV.

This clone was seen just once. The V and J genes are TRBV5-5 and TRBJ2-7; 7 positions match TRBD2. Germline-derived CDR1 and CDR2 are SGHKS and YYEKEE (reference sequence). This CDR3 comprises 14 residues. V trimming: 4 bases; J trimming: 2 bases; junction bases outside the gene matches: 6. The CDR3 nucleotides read TGTGCCAGCAGCCCCGGGGGGAATGCCTACGAGCAGTACTTC. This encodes CASSPGGNAYEQYF.

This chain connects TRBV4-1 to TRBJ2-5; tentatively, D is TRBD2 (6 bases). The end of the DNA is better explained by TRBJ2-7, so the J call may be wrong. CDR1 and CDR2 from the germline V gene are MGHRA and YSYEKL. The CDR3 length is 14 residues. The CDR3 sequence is CASGPTEGSYEQYF. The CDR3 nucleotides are TGCGCCAGCGGCCCTACGGAGGGGAGCTACGAGCAGTACTTC.

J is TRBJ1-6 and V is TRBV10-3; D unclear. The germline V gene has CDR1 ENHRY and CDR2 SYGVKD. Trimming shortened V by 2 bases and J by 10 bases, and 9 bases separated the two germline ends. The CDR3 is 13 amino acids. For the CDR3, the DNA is TGTGCCATCAGTGAGGCGGAAGAGTCACCCCTCCACTTT. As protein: CAISEAEESPLHF.

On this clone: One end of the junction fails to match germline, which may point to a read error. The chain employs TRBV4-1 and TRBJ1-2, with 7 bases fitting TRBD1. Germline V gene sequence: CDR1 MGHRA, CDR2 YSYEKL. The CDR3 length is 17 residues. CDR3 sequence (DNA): TGCGCCAGCAGCCAAGATAGGGGCATGACAGGGAACTCTGGCTACACCTTC. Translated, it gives CASSQDRGMTGNSGYTF.

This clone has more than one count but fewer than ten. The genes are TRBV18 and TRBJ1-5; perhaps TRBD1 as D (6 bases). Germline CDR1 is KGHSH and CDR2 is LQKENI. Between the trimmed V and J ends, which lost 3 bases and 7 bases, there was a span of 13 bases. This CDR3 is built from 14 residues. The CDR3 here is CASSPGIQGQPQHF. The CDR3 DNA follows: TGTGCCAGCTCACCGGGGATACAGGGCCAGCCCCAGCATTTT.

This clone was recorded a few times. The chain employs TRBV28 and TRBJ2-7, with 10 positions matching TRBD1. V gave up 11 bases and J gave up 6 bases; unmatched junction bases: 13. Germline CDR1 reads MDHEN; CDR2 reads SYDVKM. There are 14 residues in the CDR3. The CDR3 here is CAVRGDRGALEQYF. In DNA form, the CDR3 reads TGTGCCGTCCGCGGGGACAGGGGTGCCCTCGAGCAGTACTTC.

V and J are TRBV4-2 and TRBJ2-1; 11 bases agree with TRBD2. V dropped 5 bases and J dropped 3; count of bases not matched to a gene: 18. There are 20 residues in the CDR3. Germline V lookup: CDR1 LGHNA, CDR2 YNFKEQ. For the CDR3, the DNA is TGTGCCAGCAGCTACAGTTCTGATTCTAGCGGGGGGATTTTCTACAATGAGCAGTTCTTC. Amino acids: CASSYSSDSSGGIFYNEQFF.

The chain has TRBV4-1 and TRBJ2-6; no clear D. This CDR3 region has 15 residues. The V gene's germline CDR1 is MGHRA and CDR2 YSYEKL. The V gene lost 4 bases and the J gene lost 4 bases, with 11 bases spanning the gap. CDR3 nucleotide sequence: TGCGCCAGCAGCCCACAGTTTCCAGGGGCCAACGTCCTGACTTTC. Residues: CASSPQFPGANVLTF.

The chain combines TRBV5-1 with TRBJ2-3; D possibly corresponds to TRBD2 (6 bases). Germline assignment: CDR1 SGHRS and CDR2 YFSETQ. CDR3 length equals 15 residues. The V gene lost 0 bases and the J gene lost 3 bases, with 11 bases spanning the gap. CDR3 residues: CASSLGGGRTDTQYF. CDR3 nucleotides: TGCGCCAGCAGCTTGGGGGGAGGCCGGACAGATACGCAGTATTTT.

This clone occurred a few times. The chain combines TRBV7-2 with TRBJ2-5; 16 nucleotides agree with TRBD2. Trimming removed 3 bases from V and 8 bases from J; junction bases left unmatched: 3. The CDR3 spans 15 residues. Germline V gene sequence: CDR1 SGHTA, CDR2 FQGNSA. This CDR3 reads CASSFGTSGGATQYF. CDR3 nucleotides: TGTGCCAGCAGCTTCGGGACTAGCGGGGGGGCAACCCAGTACTTC.

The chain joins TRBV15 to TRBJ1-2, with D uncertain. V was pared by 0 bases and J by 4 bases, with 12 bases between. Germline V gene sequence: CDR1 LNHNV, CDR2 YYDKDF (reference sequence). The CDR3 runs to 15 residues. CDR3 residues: CATSRDFDTFYGYTF. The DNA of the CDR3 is TGTGCCACCAGCAGAGATTTTGACACCTTCTATGGCTACACCTTC.

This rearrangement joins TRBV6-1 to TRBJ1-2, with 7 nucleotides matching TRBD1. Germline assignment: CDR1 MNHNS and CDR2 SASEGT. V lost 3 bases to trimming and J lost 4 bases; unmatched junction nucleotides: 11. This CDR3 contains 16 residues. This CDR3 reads CASSDRTGTAAYGYTF. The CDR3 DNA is TGTGCCAGCAGTGATCGGACCGGGACAGCAGCCTATGGCTACACCTTC.

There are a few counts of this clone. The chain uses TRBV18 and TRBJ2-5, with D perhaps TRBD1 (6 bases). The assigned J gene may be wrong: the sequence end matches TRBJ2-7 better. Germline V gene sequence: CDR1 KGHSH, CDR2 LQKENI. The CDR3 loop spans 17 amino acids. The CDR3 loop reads CASSPTFKDRSSYEQYF. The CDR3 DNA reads TGTGCCAGCTCACCAACGTTCAAGGACAGAAGCTCCTACGAGCAGTACTTC.

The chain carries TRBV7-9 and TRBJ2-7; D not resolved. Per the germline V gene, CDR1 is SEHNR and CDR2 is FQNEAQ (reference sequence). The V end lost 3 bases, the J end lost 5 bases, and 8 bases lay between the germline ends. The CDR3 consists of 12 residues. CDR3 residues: CASSLETHEQYF. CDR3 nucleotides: TGTGCCAGCAGCTTGGAGACCCACGAGCAGTACTTC.

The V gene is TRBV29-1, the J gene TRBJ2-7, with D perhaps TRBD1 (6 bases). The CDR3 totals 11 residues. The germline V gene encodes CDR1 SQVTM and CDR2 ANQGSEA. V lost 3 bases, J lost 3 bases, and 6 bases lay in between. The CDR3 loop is CSVDRGYEQYF. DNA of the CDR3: TGCAGCGTTGACAGGGGCTACGAGCAGTACTTC.

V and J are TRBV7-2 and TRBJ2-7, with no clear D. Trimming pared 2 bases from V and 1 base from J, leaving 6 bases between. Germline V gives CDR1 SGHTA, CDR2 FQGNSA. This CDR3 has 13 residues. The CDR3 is CASSLSVSYEQYF. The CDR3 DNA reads TGTGCCAGCAGCTTATCGGTGTCCTACGAGCAGTACTTC.

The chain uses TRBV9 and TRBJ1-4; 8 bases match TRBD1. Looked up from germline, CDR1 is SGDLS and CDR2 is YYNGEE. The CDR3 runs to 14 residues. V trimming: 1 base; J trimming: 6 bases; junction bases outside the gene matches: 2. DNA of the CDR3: TGTGCCAGCAGCGTACAGACAGGGGATGAAAAACTGTTTTTT. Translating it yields CASSVQTGDEKLFF.

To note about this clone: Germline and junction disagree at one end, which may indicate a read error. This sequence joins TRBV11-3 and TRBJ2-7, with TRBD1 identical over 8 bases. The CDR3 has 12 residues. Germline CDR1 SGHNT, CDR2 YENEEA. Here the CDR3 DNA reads TGTGCCAGCAGCCTAGACAGGGGCGAGCAGTACTTC. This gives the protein CASSLDRGEQYF. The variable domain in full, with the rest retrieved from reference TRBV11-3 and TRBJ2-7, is EAGVVQSPRYKIIEKKQPVAFWCNPISGHNTLYWYLQNLGQGPELLIRYENEEAVDDSQLPKDRFSAERLKGVDSTLKIQPAELGDSAVYLCASSLDRGEQYFGPGTRLTVT.